Below, 32 T cell receptor beta chains from the same sample are listed, as sequenced in a study of shared clonotypes between healthy human individuals. Generated by immunoSEQ multiplex PCR, the TCRdb table keeps only in-frame clones and is missing some. The sample shows 2 million to 2.5 million clones, approximately 95% of them seen only once. Naive CD8 populations comprised CD45RO-negative cells positively selected for CCR7, excluding terminally differentiated effector memory CD45RA+ cells. Sequenced sample: naive CD8+ T cells sorted from blood. These receptors were collected from a man in his late teens or twenties in good health.

Notes on this clone: Other nucleotide sequences from this sample produce the same CDR3. The V and J genes are TRBV7-6 and TRBJ2-1; TRBD2 matches 11 bases. CDR3 length: 17 residues. Looked up from germline, CDR1 is SGHVS and CDR2 is FNYEAQ. V shed 2 bases, J shed 4 bases, and the junction held 7 bases outside the gene matches. The CDR3 DNA sequence: TGTGCCAGCAGCTTAAAGACTAGCGGGACACCATACAATGAGCAGTTCTTC. This encodes CASSLKTSGTPYNEQFF.

The CDR3 reads CASSQDLLGTGGRDTEAFF. CDR3 in DNA: TGCGCCAGCAGCCAAGATCTCCTAGGGACAGGGGGCAGGGACACTGAAGCTTTCTTT. The rearrangement joins TRBV4-3 to TRBJ1-1, with 12 nucleotides matching TRBD1. V was pared by 0 bases and J by 3 bases, with 11 bases of the junction left unmatched. From germline, CDR1 is LGHNA and CDR2 YSLEER. The CDR3 consists of 19 residues.

Turning to this clone: The identical CDR3 is also encoded by other nucleotide sequences in the sample. The J gene is TRBJ1-2, the V gene TRBV9, with D maybe TRBD1 (5 bases). CDR1 and CDR2 from the germline V gene are SGDLS and YYNGEE. Trimming cost V 4 bases and J 5 bases, with 12 bases left between them. This CDR3 has 13 amino acids. The CDR3 DNA reads as TGTGCCAGCAGCACCCAGGGAGGGTATGGCTACACCTTC. Its translation is CASSTQGGYGYTF.

The rearrangement links TRBV6-6 to TRBJ1-2; tentative D call: TRBD1 (6 bases). Germline V gene lookup returns CDR1 MNHNY and CDR2 SVGAGI (reference sequence). The CDR3 has 13 amino acids. Trimming cost V 6 bases and J 7 bases, with 15 bases left between them. The CDR3 loop is CASRYLQGGGYTF. DNA of the CDR3: TGTGCCAGCAGATACCTACAGGGAGGTGGCTACACCTTC.

The chain uses TRBV28 and TRBJ2-6, with D possibly matching TRBD2 (5 bases). The V end lost 7 bases, the J end lost 4 bases, and 8 bases lay between the germline ends. The CDR3 sequence is 13 residues long. Germline-derived CDR1 and CDR2 are MDHEN and SYDVKM. CDR3 sequence reads: CASTRGGANVLTF. In DNA form, the CDR3 reads TGTGCCAGCACCCGCGGGGGGGCCAACGTCCTGACTTTC.

This chain joins TRBV7-9 and TRBJ1-2; 8 nucleotides agree with TRBD1. CDR1 and CDR2 from the germline V gene are SEHNR and FQNEAQ (reference sequence). The CDR3 is made up of 14 amino acids. Losses at the gene ends were 5 bases for V and 9 bases for J; bases not matched to a gene: 11. The CDR3 region has the DNA TGTGCCAGCAGCGACCTTGGACAGGGACGAAGCTACACCTTC. It specifies CASSDLGQGRSYTF.

V gene TRBV2 combines with J gene TRBJ2-7; 7 bases map to TRBD1. The CDR3 is 14 residues long. Germline lookup yields CDR1 SNHLY and CDR2 FYNNEI. The V and J ends lost 7 bases and 3 bases, in that order; junction bases with no gene match: 9. In nucleotides, the CDR3 is TGTGCCAGCAATAAACCGGACAGGCTCTACGAGCAGTACTTC. Translating it yields CASNKPDRLYEQYF.

The rearrangement uses TRBV5-4 and TRBJ1-1; no reliable D call. The V gene's germline CDR1 is SGHNT and CDR2 YYREEE (reference sequence). The CDR3 length is 15 residues. Trimming cost V 2 bases and J 3 bases, with 14 bases left between them. The CDR3 reads CASSFRTRWDTEAFF. Written as DNA, the CDR3 is TGTGCCAGCAGCTTTCGTACCAGGTGGGACACTGAAGCTTTCTTT.

This sequence joins TRBV7-8 and TRBJ1-4; D unresolved. Trimming took off 4 bases at V and 0 bases at J, with 24 bases between the two ends. This CDR3 has 20 residues. Looked up from germline, CDR1 is SGHVS and CDR2 is FQNEAQ. The CDR3 here is CASSSYGRLNPAATNEKLFF. CDR3 sequence (DNA): TGTGCCAGCAGCTCATACGGGCGTCTCAATCCTGCGGCAACTAATGAAAAACTGTTTTTT.

The chain has TRBV9 and TRBJ2-1; D unresolved. V was cut by 0 bases and J by 0 bases, with 13 bases left in between. CDR1 and CDR2 from the germline V gene are SGDLS and YYNGEE. This CDR3 is 17 amino acids long. In DNA form, the CDR3 reads TGTGCCAGCAGCGTAGATGAAGCCTGGAGCTCCTACAATGAGCAGTTCTTC. This codes for CASSVDEAWSSYNEQFF.

This chain uses TRBV7-9 with TRBJ2-7; no clear D gene. The CDR3 contains 12 residues. Germline assignment: CDR1 SEHNR and CDR2 FQNEAQ (reference sequence). Trimming shortened V by 3 bases and J by 5 bases, and 8 bases separated the two germline ends. Here the CDR3 reads CASSFAFDEQYF. In nucleotides, the CDR3 is TGTGCCAGCAGCTTCGCTTTCGACGAGCAGTACTTC.

This chain joins TRBV27 and TRBJ2-7; D tentatively fits TRBD1 or TRBD2 (5 bases each). CDR1 is MNHEY, CDR2 SMNVEV, per germline (reference sequence). This CDR3 comprises 14 residues. Trimming took 4 bases from V and 0 from J, leaving 10 bases between them. Here the CDR3 DNA reads TGTGCCAGCAGTTACCGGGACGACTCCTACGAGCAGTACTTC. The encoded protein is CASSYRDDSYEQYF.

A note on this clone: The sample has other DNA sequences that encode this CDR3 too. The CDR3: CASSLGGEKLFF. The CDR3 DNA reads TGTGCCAGCAGTTTAGGGGGTGAAAAACTGTTTTTT. The chain couples TRBV27 to TRBJ1-4, with TRBD1 as a possible D gene (5 bases). Looked up from germline, CDR1 is MNHEY and CDR2 is SMNVEV (reference sequence). V lost 2 bases and J 7 bases, leaving 5 bases between the germline ends. There are 12 residues in the CDR3.

The chain has TRBV27 and TRBJ2-7, with D tentatively TRBD1 (6 bases). The CDR3 consists of 16 residues. Trimming took 6 bases from V and 2 from J, leaving 20 bases between them. The V gene's germline CDR1 is MNHEY and CDR2 SMNVEV (reference sequence). The DNA for the CDR3 is TGTGCCAGCAGATTCCTCGAGGGGGAGCCCCCCTACGAGCAGTACTTC. Amino acid sequence: CASRFLEGEPPYEQYF.

The genes are TRBV10-3 and TRBJ2-2; 10 bases align to TRBD2. The V and J ends lost 6 bases and 5 bases, in that order; junction bases with no gene match: 12. Looked up from germline, CDR1 is ENHRY and CDR2 is SYGVKD. The CDR3 consists of 17 residues. The CDR3 reads CAISGFSGRNRTGELFF. CDR3 DNA: TGTGCCATCAGCGGGTTTAGCGGGAGGAATCGGACCGGGGAGCTGTTTTTT.

The chain couples TRBV6-5 to TRBJ2-7; possible D gene TRBD2, 5 bases. The CDR3 contains 14 residues. V gave up 5 bases and J gave up 2 bases, with 13 bases separating them. Germline-derived CDR1 and CDR2 are MNHEY and SVGAGI. CDR3 sequence: CASSALAYPYEQYF. The CDR3, as DNA: TGTGCCAGCAGTGCCCTAGCTTACCCCTACGAGCAGTACTTC.

This clone was seen once. Written as DNA, the CDR3 is TGTGCCAGCAGCGACGGTTCGAACACTGAAGCTTTCTTT. The encoded protein is CASSDGSNTEAFF. The chain joins TRBV7-9 to TRBJ1-1; no reliable D call. Looked up from germline, CDR1 is SEHNR and CDR2 is FQNEAQ (reference sequence). The CDR3 length is 13 residues. The ends were cut back, 5 bases at V and 1 base at J, with 8 bases in the middle.

Comment on this clone: At the DNA level, this CDR3 is encoded by other sequences in the same sample as well. This chain links TRBV18 with TRBJ2-1; weak D call: TRBD1 (5 bases). Trimming took 6 bases from V and 4 from J, leaving 7 bases between them. The CDR3 runs 12 residues. Germline V gene data show CDR1 as KGHSH and CDR2 as LQKENI. CDR3 loop: CASSPGYNEQFF. CDR3 in DNA: TGTGCCAGCTCGCCAGGGTACAATGAGCAGTTCTTC.

The V and J genes are TRBV27 and TRBJ2-1; 9 nucleotides align to TRBD1. CDR3 length: 16 residues. The V segment lost 2 bases and the J segment 0 bases; nucleotides outside the gene matches: 2. Germline V gene sequence: CDR1 MNHEY, CDR2 SMNVEV (reference sequence). The CDR3 loop reads CASSLTGGFSYNEQFF. CDR3 in DNA: TGTGCCAGCAGTTTAACAGGGGGCTTCTCCTACAATGAGCAGTTCTTC.

This chain uses TRBV27 with TRBJ2-7; tentative D call: TRBD1 (6 bases). Germline V gene sequence: CDR1 MNHEY, CDR2 SMNVEV (reference sequence). The ends were cut back, 5 bases at V and 3 bases at J, with 14 bases in the middle. The CDR3 has 14 amino acids. The CDR3 sequence: CASSGYRDNYEQYF. The CDR3 region has the DNA TGTGCCAGCAGTGGATACAGGGATAACTACGAGCAGTACTTC.

V and J are TRBV27 and TRBJ2-3, with D maybe TRBD2 (5 bases). Germline CDR1 is MNHEY and CDR2 is SMNVEV (reference sequence). There are 14 residues in the CDR3. V lost 9 bases and J lost 2, with 15 bases in between. CDR3 sequence (DNA): TGTGCCAGTTCCCCCCCGGGGTTCACAGATACGCAGTATTTT. This gives the protein CASSPPGFTDTQYF.

The gene calls are TRBV7-9 and TRBJ2-5, with 7 bases aligning to TRBD1. The trim removed 5 bases at V and 2 bases at J, leaving 14 bases unmatched. The CDR3 extends over 17 amino acids. Per germline, CDR1 SEHNR and CDR2 FQNEAQ (reference sequence). CDR3: CASSTRQGMVKQETQYF. In DNA form, the CDR3 reads TGTGCCAGCAGCACCCGACAGGGAATGGTGAAGCAAGAGACCCAGTACTTC.

Comments on this clone: Other DNA sequences in the same sample also yield this CDR3. The CDR3 DNA reads as TGTGCCAGCAGCTTGGGACAGGGGAACTATGGCTACACCTTC. It yields the protein CASSLGQGNYGYTF. The rearrangement uses TRBV5-6 and TRBJ1-2; 8 bases agree with TRBD1. The germline CDR1 and CDR2 sequences are SGHDT and YYEEEE. The CDR3 runs 14 residues. V lost 0 bases and J lost 2; bases outside the gene matches: 0. Full variable domain (missing parts from reference TRBV5-6 and TRBJ1-2): DAGVTQSPTHLIKTRGQQVTLRCSPKSGHDTVSWYQQALGQGPQFIFQYYEEEERQRGNFPDRFSGHQFPNYSSELNVNALLLGDSALYLCASSLGQGNYGYTFGSGTRLTVV.

In regard to this clone: Different DNA sequences within this sample yield the same CDR3. The chain couples TRBV4-3 to TRBJ1-1; D ambiguous. V lost 1 base and J 2 bases, leaving 8 bases between the germline ends. Germline loops: CDR1 LGHNA, CDR2 YSLEER. The CDR3 has 14 amino acids. CDR3 sequence reads: CASSQVAGNTEAFF. CDR3 coding DNA: TGCGCCAGCAGCCAAGTTGCGGGAAACACTGAAGCTTTCTTT.

This chain uses TRBV19 with TRBJ2-7; 9 bases fit TRBD1. CDR1 and CDR2 from the germline V gene are LNHDA and SQIVND (reference sequence). This CDR3 has 16 amino acids. Trimming cost V 1 base and J 2 bases; bases outside gene matches: 6. CDR3 in amino acids: CASSIVSGQGTYEQYF. The CDR3 DNA reads TGTGCCAGTAGTATAGTTTCGGGACAGGGTACCTACGAGCAGTACTTC. The variable domain in full, completed from reference TRBV19 and TRBJ2-7, reads DGGITQSPKYLFRKEGQNVTLSCEQNLNHDAMYWYRQDPGQGLRLIYYSQIVNDFQKGDIAEGYSVSREKKESFPLTVTSAQKNPTAFYLCASSIVSGQGTYEQYFGPGTRLTVT.

A single count supports this clone. The chain carries TRBV6-1 and TRBJ1-5; no definite D call. CDR1 and CDR2 (germline): MNHNS, SASEGT. The CDR3 sequence is 15 residues long. V gave up 4 bases and J gave up 1 base, with 11 bases separating them. CDR3 residues: CASSGEGFSNQPQHF. CDR3 bases: TGTGCCAGCAGTGGGGAAGGGTTCAGCAATCAGCCCCAGCATTTT.

The genes are TRBV9 and TRBJ1-1; TRBD1 is a possible D gene (5 bases). Between the trimmed V and J ends, which lost 3 bases and 5 bases, there was a span of 14 bases. Germline lookup yields CDR1 SGDLS and CDR2 YYNGEE. This CDR3 has 14 residues. The CDR3 sequence: CASSADRGGTEAFF. Here the CDR3 DNA reads TGTGCCAGCAGCGCAGACCGTGGGGGAACTGAAGCTTTCTTT. The full variable domain, its missing parts supplied by reference TRBV9 and TRBJ1-1, is DSGVTQTPKHLITATGQRVTLRCSPRSGDLSVYWYQQSLDQGLQFLIQYYNGEERAKGNILERFSAQQFPDLHSELNLSSLELGDSALYFCASSADRGGTEAFFGQGTRLTVV.

This chain uses TRBV7-6 with TRBJ2-1, with a weak D call TRBD2 (6 bases). The CDR3 sequence is 16 residues long. Trimming removed 9 bases from V and 6 bases from J, with 24 bases in between. Germline CDR1 and CDR2: SGHVS and FNYEAQ. The CDR3 nucleotides are TGTGCCAGTGGACTTGTAGCCGAGGGGACTGGCAATGAGCAGTTCTTC. Its translation is CASGLVAEGTGNEQFF.

J is TRBJ2-1 and V is TRBV27; 7 bases match TRBD1. This CDR3 region has 16 residues. Germline CDR1 MNHEY, CDR2 SMNVEV (reference sequence). V lost 6 bases and J lost 2; bases outside the gene matches: 10. CDR3 residues: CASSIYRGGAYNEQFF. In DNA, the CDR3 is TGTGCCAGCAGCATCTACAGAGGGGGCGCCTACAATGAGCAGTTCTTC.

This clone was observed a single time. The rearrangement links TRBV7-2 to TRBJ2-5, with D uncertain. In germline, CDR1 is SGHTA, CDR2 FQGNSA. The CDR3 sequence is 13 residues long. V was clipped by 6 bases and J by 4 bases, with 12 bases between them. The CDR3: CASSSSTGETQYF. The DNA of the CDR3 is TGTGCCAGCAGTTCCTCCACGGGAGAGACCCAGTACTTC.

This chain uses TRBV27 with TRBJ2-7; TRBD2 aligns across 7 bases. Trimming at V came to 2 bases and at J to 4 bases, leaving 11 bases not matched to a gene. Looked up from germline, CDR1 is MNHEY and CDR2 is SMNVEV (reference sequence). There are 16 residues in the CDR3. Here the CDR3 reads CASSLIPGAGIYEQYF. CDR3 nucleotides: TGTGCCAGCAGTTTAATACCGGGAGCGGGGATATACGAGCAGTACTTC.

The rearrangement links TRBV25-1 to TRBJ1-3; no clear D. V was clipped by 3 bases and J by 0 bases, with 9 bases between them. Per germline, CDR1 MGHDK and CDR2 SYGVNS. CDR3 size: 15 residues. The CDR3 sequence: CASSDLYSSGNTIYF. The CDR3 region has the DNA TGTGCCAGCAGTGATTTGTATAGCTCTGGAAACACCATATATTTT.